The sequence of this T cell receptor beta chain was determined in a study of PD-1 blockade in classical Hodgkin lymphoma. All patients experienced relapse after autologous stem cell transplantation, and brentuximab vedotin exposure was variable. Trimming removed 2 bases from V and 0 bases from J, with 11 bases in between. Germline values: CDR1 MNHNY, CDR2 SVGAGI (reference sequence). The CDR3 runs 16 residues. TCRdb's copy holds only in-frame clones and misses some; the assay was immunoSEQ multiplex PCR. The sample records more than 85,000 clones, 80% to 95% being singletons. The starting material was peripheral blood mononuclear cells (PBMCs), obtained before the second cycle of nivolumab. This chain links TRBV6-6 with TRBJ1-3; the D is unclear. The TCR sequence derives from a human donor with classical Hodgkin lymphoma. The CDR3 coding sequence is TGTGCCAGCAGTTACCTAATCCAGAGCTCTGGAAACACCATATATTTT. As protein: CASSYLIQSSGNTIYF.